Below, 16 T cell receptor beta chains from the same sample are listed, as sequenced in a study. TCRdb processed the 5' RACE reads anew with MiXCR; each CDR3 protein has one entry. Here the sample spans some 64,000 distinct CDR3 sequences, 20% to 25% being singletons. The sample taken for sequencing was memory CD4+ T cells sorted from a lymph node. Described subset: memory CD4+ T cells, CD4+CD45RO+CD25-. These receptors all come from a female donor with breast cancer.

The chain combines TRBV7-2 with TRBJ2-1, with 7 bases matching TRBD1. Germline CDR1 SGHTA, CDR2 FQGNSA. Trimming at V came to 8 bases and at J to 6 bases, leaving 10 bases not matched to a gene. This CDR3 has 14 amino acids. CDR3: CASFSDRLGNEQFF. CDR3 nucleotides: TGTGCCAGCTTCTCGGACAGGCTTGGCAATGAGCAGTTCTTC.

This clonotype was picked up a small number of times. The chain employs TRBV24-1 and TRBJ2-2; D unresolved. Germline V gene data show CDR1 as KGHDR and CDR2 as SFDVKD. Trimming stripped 8 bases from V and 0 bases from J, with 6 bases between. The length of the CDR3 is 13 residues. The chain's CDR3 is CATTDTNTGELFF. The CDR3 region has the DNA TGTGCCACCACCGACACGAACACCGGGGAGCTGTTTTTT.

Comments on this clonotype: A read error may be the cause here, since a much bigger clone is one base away. This rearrangement joins TRBV2 to TRBJ2-1, with D possibly being TRBD1 (6 bases). The V gene's germline CDR1 is SNHLY and CDR2 FYNNEI. The CDR3 length is 15 residues. This chain's CDR3 is CASSSTGSSYNKQFF. CDR3 bases: TGTGCCAGCAGCTCGACAGGAAGCTCCTACAATAAGCAGTTCTTC. Full variable domain (missing parts from reference TRBV2 and TRBJ2-1): EPEVTQTPSHQVTQMGQEVILRCVPISNHLYFYWYRQILGQKVEFLVSFYNNEISEKSEIFDDQFSVERPDGSNFTLKIRSTKLEDSAMYFCASSSTGSSYNKQFFGPGTRLTVL.

A few counts support this clonotype. The chain employs TRBV28 and TRBJ1-5; D may be TRBD1 (5 bases). Germline loops: CDR1 MDHEN, CDR2 SYDVKM. V lost 7 bases and J 2 bases, leaving 21 bases between the germline ends. The CDR3 runs 17 residues. For the CDR3, the DNA is TGTGCCAGCACCCTTTTTGGCCGGGGCGCGGGCAATCAGCCCCAGCATTTT. The encoded protein is CASTLFGRGAGNQPQHF.

This clonotype has more than one count but fewer than ten. The gene calls are TRBV6-1 and TRBJ1-5; D uncertain. The CDR3 is made up of 11 amino acids. V shed 4 bases and J shed 9 bases, with 7 bases lying between them. Germline V gives CDR1 MNHNS, CDR2 SASEGT. CDR3 in amino acids: CASSVEGPQHF. CDR3 nucleotide sequence: TGTGCCAGCAGTGTTGAGGGGCCCCAGCATTTT.

Worth noting for this clonotype: Being one base from a much bigger clone, this may be a read error. This CDR3 fails to terminate in the conserved phenylalanine or tryptophan, so it likely reflects a read error. The chain couples TRBV6-1 to TRBJ2-7; possible D gene TRBD2, 5 bases. Trimming took off 0 bases at V and 4 bases at J, with 16 bases between the two ends. From germline, CDR1 is MNHNS and CDR2 SASEGT. CDR3 length: 16 amino acids. CDR3 region: CASSEAHEGRVYEQYS. CDR3 nucleotides: TGTGCCAGCAGTGAAGCGCATGAGGGAAGGGTATACGAGCAGTACTCC.

This clonotype was observed at least ten times. The genes are TRBV28 and TRBJ2-6; the D is unclear. This CDR3 has 14 amino acids. Germline assignment: CDR1 MDHEN and CDR2 SYDVKM. Trimming stripped 8 bases from V and 3 bases from J, with 11 bases between. The CDR3 loop reads CASLAPGGANVLTF. As DNA, the CDR3 is TGTGCCAGCCTTGCGCCGGGTGGGGCCAACGTCCTGACTTTC.

The rearrangement uses TRBV20-1 and TRBJ1-1; 8 nucleotides line up with TRBD1. Losses at the gene ends were 1 base for V and 1 base for J; bases not matched to a gene: 5. Germline assignment: CDR1 DFQATT and CDR2 SNEGSKA (reference sequence). The CDR3 extends over 15 amino acids. Here the CDR3 DNA reads TGCAGTGCTAGAGGAAGACAGGGGACGAACACTGAAGCTTTCTTT. This gives the protein CSARGRQGTNTEAFF.

This clonotype occurred many times. This sequence joins TRBV6-5 and TRBJ2-7; D assignment may be TRBD1 or TRBD2 (6 bases each). V gave up 2 bases and J gave up 12 bases, with 14 bases separating them. Germline CDR1 reads MNHEY; CDR2 reads SVGAGI. The CDR3 spans 12 residues. CDR3 nucleotide sequence: TGTGCCAGCAGTTACCTGGGGGGCGGGTGGTACTTC. Encoded protein: CASSYLGGGWYF.

As regards this clonotype: This may be a read error, as it is one base from a much larger clone. Here the CDR3 reads CSASTRGTTGETQYF. CDR3 nucleotides: TGCAGTGCTAGTACTAGAGGGACGACGGGGGAGACCCAGTACTTC. This chain links TRBV20-1 with TRBJ2-5; the D call may be TRBD1 or TRBD2 (5 bases each). This CDR3 contains 15 residues. CDR1 and CDR2 from the germline V gene are DFQATT and SNEGSKA (reference sequence). V gave up 3 bases and J gave up 5 bases, with 19 bases separating them.

Note on this clonotype: This may be a read error, as it is one base from a much larger clone. This rearrangement joins TRBV7-8 to TRBJ2-1; 10 bases are a match to TRBD2. CDR3 length equals 15 residues. V lost 8 bases to trimming and J lost 2 bases; unmatched junction nucleotides: 6. CDR1 is SGHVS, CDR2 FQNEAQ, per germline. CDR3 coding DNA: TGTGCCAGCGGCCAGCGGGGGGGAACCTACAATGAGCAGTTCTTC. Translation: CASGQRGGTYNEQFF.

This chain links TRBV5-5 with TRBJ1-5; the D gene is possibly TRBD1 (5 bases). The CDR3 is 15 residues long. V lost 0 bases, J lost 5 bases, and 12 bases lay in between. Germline values: CDR1 SGHKS, CDR2 YYEKEE (reference sequence). CDR3 in DNA: TGTGCCAGCAGCTTGGGGTGGGGACCAGATCAGCCCCAGCATTTT. It specifies CASSLGWGPDQPQHF.

Note on this clonotype: A read error may be the cause here, since a much bigger clone is one base away. The CDR3 nucleotides read TGTGCCAGCAGTTACTCGGAGGGGCGGAATACTGAAGCTCTCTTT. This gives the protein CASSYSEGRNTEALF. This chain links TRBV6-6 with TRBJ1-1; a possible D gene is TRBD1 (5 bases). Germline V gene lookup returns CDR1 MNHNY and CDR2 SVGAGI (reference sequence). There are 15 residues in the CDR3.

In regard to this clonotype: A much larger clone sits a single nucleotide away, making a read error possible. This rearrangement joins TRBV27 to TRBJ1-6, with 7 bases matching TRBD1. The germline gives CDR1 MNHEY, CDR2 SMNVEV (reference sequence). The CDR3 spans 12 residues. The CDR3 spells CASRDSNLPLHF. The CDR3 bases are TGTGCCAGCCGGGACAGTAATTTACCCCTCCACTTT.

The rearrangement uses TRBV5-5 and TRBJ1-5; 9 nucleotides align to TRBD1. The germline V gene encodes CDR1 SGHKS and CDR2 YYEKEE (reference sequence). V lost 4 bases to trimming and J lost 3 bases; unmatched junction nucleotides: 5. This CDR3 region has 15 residues. Written as DNA, the CDR3 is TGTGCCAGCAGCCAGGGACAGGGTATCAATCAGCCCCAGCATTTT. Translating it yields CASSQGQGINQPQHF. The entire variable domain, with the rest obtained from reference TRBV5-5 and TRBJ1-5, is as follows: DAGVTQSPTHLIKTRGQQVTLRCSPISGHKSVSWYQQVLGQGPQFIFQYYEKEERGRGNFPDRFSARQFPNYSSELNVNALLLGDSALYLCASSQGQGINQPQHFGDGTRLSIL.

The rearrangement uses TRBV7-6 and TRBJ1-4; no clear D gene. Germline lookup yields CDR1 SGHVS and CDR2 FNYEAQ. The CDR3 has 14 amino acids. V was clipped by 2 bases and J by 8 bases, with 12 bases between them. As DNA, the CDR3 is TGTGCCAGCAGCTTAAGAGGGTTTGGGGAAAAACTGTTTTTT. Translating it yields CASSLRGFGEKLFF.